The source of this T cell receptor beta chain is a study of T cell responses to AZD1222 COVID-19 vaccine. Method: immunoSEQ multiplex PCR; TCRdb's copy keeps in-frame clones and lacks some. This sample has roughly 120,000 clones, with more than 75% found just once. This clone was seen once. Germline CDR1 and CDR2: SGHTA and FQGNSA. V shed 1 base, J shed 3 bases, and the junction held 7 bases outside the gene matches. CDR3 length: 16 residues. This rearrangement joins TRBV7-2 to TRBJ2-3, with 7 bases aligning to TRBD2. Source: peripheral blood, taken 28 days after the second AZD1222 dose. This clonotype originated in an adult who received the AZD1222 COVID-19 vaccine. In DNA form, the CDR3 reads TGTGCCAGCAGCTTAGGTCCTAGCGGAAAAACAGATACGCAGTATTTT. It encodes CASSLGPSGKTDTQYF. Filled out from reference TRBV7-2 and TRBJ2-3, the complete variable domain reads GAGVSQSPSNKVTEKGKDVELRCDPISGHTALYWYRQSLGQGLEFLIYFQGNSAPDKSGLPSDRFSAERTGGSVSTLTIQRTQQEDSAVYLCASSLGPSGKTDTQYFGPGTRLTVL.